Below, 3 T cell receptor beta chains from the same sample are listed, as sequenced in a study of early T cells in non-severe SARS-CoV-2 infection. MiXCR, applied by TCRdb to the 5' RACE reads, yields one record per CDR3 protein. Of around 40,000 distinct CDR3 sequences listed, approximately 6.1% are singletons. The sequencing sample was made of whole blood. All receptors come from an adult who was a healthcare worker with PCR-confirmed SARS-CoV-2 infection or an uninfected control (not recorded which).

This clonotype was found many times. The chain employs TRBV18 and TRBJ2-1, with D unresolved. This CDR3 has 16 residues. Between the trimmed V and J ends, which lost 2 bases and 1 base, there was a span of 12 bases. Looked up from germline, CDR1 is KGHSH and CDR2 is LQKENI. The CDR3 DNA sequence: TGTGCCAGCTCACCAATCCGGGTAAGGTCCTACAATGAGCAGTTCTTC. Its protein is CASSPIRVRSYNEQFF.

The sample holds many counts of this clonotype. The CDR3 is CASSRQNTEAFF. The CDR3 coding sequence is TGTGCCAGCAGCAGACAGAACACTGAAGCTTTCTTT. This chain links TRBV6-6 with TRBJ1-1, with D hard to call. Trimming stripped 6 bases from V and 1 base from J, with 6 bases between. CDR3 size: 12 residues. Germline CDR1 and CDR2: MNHNY and SVGAGI (reference sequence).

The chain is built from TRBV19 and TRBJ1-2; 7 nucleotides line up with TRBD1. The germline gives CDR1 LNHDA, CDR2 SQIVND (reference sequence). With 5 bases clipped from V and 0 bases from J, the junction kept 6 bases outside the gene matches. This CDR3 contains 15 residues. CDR3 bases: TGTGCCAGTAGTCCTGGGACAGCTGCTAACTATGGCTACACCTTC. As protein: CASSPGTAANYGYTF.